This entry lists 2 T cell receptor beta chains sequenced from one sample in a study of response to subunit inactivated influenza vaccine. TCRdb ran MiXCR on the RT-PCR reads and lists one entry per CDR3 protein. The sample has around 530,000 distinct CDR3 sequences; roughly 12% are singletons. This material consisted of PBMCs from blood, taken on the day of vaccination. These receptors came from a man aged 50 to 60 who received an inactivated influenza vaccine.

V usage is TRBV7-3 and J usage is TRBJ2-1; D call uncertain. V lost 0 bases to trimming and J lost 5 bases, with 8 bases between them. Germline V lookup: CDR1 SGHTA, CDR2 FQGTGA. The CDR3 is 14 residues long. CDR3 loop: CASSLTGTDNEQFF. For the CDR3, the DNA is TGTGCCAGCAGCTTAACGGGAACAGACAATGAGCAGTTCTTC.

The V gene is TRBV5-1, the J gene TRBJ2-7; 8 nucleotides line up with TRBD2. J lost 4 bases, V lost 4 bases, and 10 bases had no gene match. This CDR3 spans 15 amino acids. CDR1 and CDR2 from the germline V gene are SGHRS and YFSETQ. The chain's CDR3 is CASSGLGGGNYEQYF. CDR3 DNA sequence: TGCGCCAGCAGCGGACTCGGGGGGGGCAATTACGAGCAGTACTTC.